The 16 T cell receptor beta chains reported below all come from one sample, sequenced in a study of cytomegalovirus exposure and HLA in healthy donors. Primers for the PCR totalled 60 Vbeta and 13 Jbeta. Repertoires were generated with immunoSEQ multiplex PCR, while TCRdb's copy carries only in-frame clones and drops some. Altogether about 86,000 clones are present, just over 70% being singletons, with the ten largest covering approximately 7.8%. Sequences were obtained from PBMCs. The receptors stem from a man aged 55 to 69 in good health and CMV-seronegative.

V gene TRBV7-2 combines with J gene TRBJ2-3; D might be TRBD2 (7 bases). Germline V gene lookup returns CDR1 SGHTA and CDR2 FQGNSA. This CDR3 is 15 amino acids long. Trimming shortened V by 5 bases and J by 7 bases, and 19 bases separated the two germline ends. The CDR3 DNA is TGTGCCAGCAGCCAAGCAGGAGGGGGGGGAAATACGCAGTATTTT. Its protein is CASSQAGGGGNTQYF. Full variable domain (remainder filled in from reference TRBV7-2 and TRBJ2-3): GAGVSQSPSNKVTEKGKDVELRCDPISGHTALYWYRQSLGQGLEFLIYFQGNSAPDKSGLPSDRFSAERTGGSVSTLTIQRTQQEDSAVYLCASSQAGGGGNTQYFGPGTRLTVL.

This clone has only a few counts. The V and J genes are TRBV7-6 and TRBJ2-7; D unclear. Deletions cut 5 bases from V and 3 bases from J, with 8 bases between. The CDR3 length is 12 residues. The germline V gene has CDR1 SGHVS and CDR2 FNYEAQ. The CDR3 nucleotides read TGTGCCAGCAGCATTTCAGACTACGAGCAGTACTTC. It codes for CASSISDYEQYF.

The chain has TRBV9 and TRBJ2-5; a weak D match, TRBD2 (7 bases). The germline gives CDR1 SGDLS, CDR2 YYNGEE. This CDR3 has 16 residues. Trimming cost V 1 base and J 6 bases, with 19 bases left between them. The CDR3 region is CASSVSLSGGKKTQYF. Written as DNA, the CDR3 is TGTGCCAGCAGCGTATCCCTGTCGGGGGGCAAGAAGACCCAGTACTTC.

The table lists this clone with a few counts. V usage is TRBV25-1 and J usage is TRBJ2-1; the match to TRBD2 covers 7 bases. V lost 6 bases to trimming and J lost 1 base; unmatched junction nucleotides: 0. Germline CDR1 and CDR2: MGHDK and SYGVNS. The CDR3 totals 13 residues. The CDR3 protein is CASRAGSYNEQFF. The CDR3 nucleotides read TGTGCCAGCAGAGCGGGGTCCTACAATGAGCAGTTCTTC.

This sequence joins TRBV5-1 and TRBJ2-5; D may be TRBD2 (5 bases). The CDR3 is 12 residues long. V was trimmed by 9 bases and J by 3 bases, leaving 12 bases between them. Germline V gene data show CDR1 as SGHRS and CDR2 as YFSETQ. The CDR3 coding sequence is TGCGCCAACCGGACTGAGAAAGAGACCCAGTACTTC. It codes for CANRTEKETQYF.

The chain has TRBV28 and TRBJ1-5, with no clear D. Germline V gives CDR1 MDHEN, CDR2 SYDVKM. CDR3 size: 14 residues. The V end lost 3 bases, the J end lost 4 bases, and 10 bases lay between the germline ends. The CDR3 is CASSLQTSNQPQHF. CDR3 nucleotide sequence: TGTGCCAGCAGTTTGCAGACTTCTAATCAGCCCCAGCATTTT.

V gene TRBV7-6 combines with J gene TRBJ1-4; D gene uncertain. Deletions cut 1 base from V and 8 bases from J, with 8 bases between. The CDR3 length is 13 residues. CDR1 and CDR2 (germline): SGHVS, FNYEAQ. The CDR3 sequence: CASSLGRGEKLFF. Here the CDR3 DNA reads TGTGCCAGCAGCTTAGGCAGAGGAGAAAAACTGTTTTTT. Full variable domain (outside the CDR3, taken from reference TRBV7-6 and TRBJ1-4): GAGVSQSPRYKVTKRGQDVALRCDPISGHVSLYWYRQALGQGPEFLTYFNYEAQQDKSGLPNDRFSAERPEGSISTLTIQRTEQRDSAMYRCASSLGRGEKLFFGSGTQLSVL.

The J gene is TRBJ1-2, the V gene TRBV6-5; weak D call: TRBD1 (5 bases). Looked up from germline, CDR1 is MNHEY and CDR2 is SVGAGI. The CDR3 loop spans 12 amino acids. The V gene lost 6 bases and the J gene lost 6 bases, with 11 bases spanning the gap. CDR3 residues: CASSRGGDGYTF. The CDR3 DNA sequence: TGTGCCAGCAGCCGGGGGGGAGATGGCTACACCTTC.

V is TRBV5-1 and J is TRBJ1-3; TRBD1 is a possible D gene (5 bases). CDR3 size: 14 residues. CDR1 and CDR2 from the germline V gene are SGHRS and YFSETQ. Trimming shortened V by 6 bases and J by 0 bases, and 10 bases separated the two germline ends. The chain's CDR3 is CASTDTVSGNTIYF. The DNA for the CDR3 is TGCGCCAGCACGGACACCGTCTCTGGAAACACCATATATTTT.

The chain carries TRBV19 and TRBJ2-7; no clear D gene. Germline CDR1 reads LNHDA; CDR2 reads SQIVND (reference sequence). CDR3 size: 15 residues. V was pared by 3 bases and J by 3 bases, with 15 bases between. CDR3 sequence: CASSISGGPYYEQYF. The CDR3 coding sequence is TGTGCCAGTAGTATTTCAGGTGGTCCATACTACGAGCAGTACTTC.

This chain connects TRBV19 to TRBJ2-7, with 8 bases aligning to TRBD1. The CDR3 runs 15 residues. V trimming: 6 bases; J trimming: 5 bases; junction bases outside the gene matches: 12. Germline V gene lookup returns CDR1 LNHDA and CDR2 SQIVND (reference sequence). The CDR3 sequence: CASSHPGQGSHEQYF. CDR3 DNA sequence: TGTGCCAGTAGCCACCCTGGACAGGGAAGTCACGAGCAGTACTTC.

CDR3 amino acids: CASKDRGGNEKLFF. The CDR3 DNA sequence: TGTGCCAGCAAAGACAGGGGTGGTAATGAAAAACTGTTTTTT. The chain is built from TRBV28 and TRBJ1-4; 8 nucleotides agree with TRBD1. Germline-derived CDR1 and CDR2 are MDHEN and SYDVKM. The CDR3 has 14 amino acids. V was clipped by 7 bases and J by 4 bases; unmatched bases: 5.

A single count supports this clone. This chain joins TRBV4-2 and TRBJ2-3, with D possibly being TRBD2 (6 bases). The CDR3 length is 18 residues. Deletions cut 1 base from V and 3 bases from J, with 20 bases between. The germline gives CDR1 LGHNA, CDR2 YNFKEQ. CDR3 nucleotide sequence: TGTGCCAGCAGCCAAGGGGCGGCGGGGCCAAAGCGGACAGATACGCAGTATTTT. The encoded protein is CASSQGAAGPKRTDTQYF.

This clone was recorded only once. The genes are TRBV19 and TRBJ2-2; D gene uncertain. Trimming shortened V by 6 bases and J by 2 bases, and 10 bases separated the two germline ends. Germline-derived CDR1 and CDR2 are LNHDA and SQIVND (reference sequence). The CDR3 is made up of 14 amino acids. The CDR3 sequence is CASRTQENTGELFF. As DNA, the CDR3 is TGTGCCAGTAGAACGCAGGAAAACACCGGGGAGCTGTTTTTT.

This chain uses TRBV7-2 with TRBJ2-2; 8 nucleotides agree with TRBD2. The CDR3 sequence is 16 residues long. The junction had 8 bases not matched to a gene; V was cut back by 4 bases and J by 4 bases. Germline values: CDR1 SGHTA, CDR2 FQGNSA. CDR3 loop: CASSWGRGGRTGELFF. Here the CDR3 DNA reads TGTGCCAGCAGCTGGGGCCGGGGGGGCCGCACCGGGGAGCTGTTTTTT. Combining the CDR3 with reference TRBV7-2 and TRBJ2-2 gives the whole variable domain GAGVSQSPSNKVTEKGKDVELRCDPISGHTALYWYRQSLGQGLEFLIYFQGNSAPDKSGLPSDRFSAERTGGSVSTLTIQRTQQEDSAVYLCASSWGRGGRTGELFFGEGSRLTVL.

This chain links TRBV14 with TRBJ1-4, with 10 bases lining up with TRBD1. Germline V gene data show CDR1 as SGHDN and CDR2 as FVKESK. This CDR3 is built from 16 residues. The trim removed 5 bases at V and 3 bases at J, leaving 6 bases unmatched. CDR3 bases: TGTGCCAGCAGCTCGACAGGGGGCAGGCCTAATGAAAAACTGTTTTTT. It codes for CASSSTGGRPNEKLFF. Combining the CDR3 with reference TRBV14 and TRBJ1-4 gives the whole variable domain EAGVTQFPSHSVIEKGQTVTLRCDPISGHDNLYWYRRVMGKEIKFLLHFVKESKQDESGMPNNRFLAERTGGTYSTLKVQPAELEDSGVYFCASSSTGGRPNEKLFFGSGTQLSVL.